Sequencing of this T cell receptor (beta chain) was carried out in a study of T cell changes during pregnancy in multiple sclerosis. The V end lost 0 bases, the J end lost 4 bases, and 18 bases lay between the germline ends. This CDR3 is built from 17 residues. Germline V gene data show CDR1 as SGHDN and CDR2 as FVKESK. Data came from immunoSEQ multiplex PCR; TCRdb stores just in-frame clones and leaves some out. There are 95,000 to 100,000 clones in the sample; 75% to 95% occur only once, and roughly 3% lies in the top ten. The origin of this receptor is a female donor with multiple sclerosis, enrolled in a pregnancy study. Specimen: peripheral blood, collected in the second trimester of pregnancy. The chain links TRBV14 to TRBJ1-1, with D perhaps matching TRBD1 (6 bases). The CDR3 loop is CASSQESQGYPPTEAFF. CDR3 nucleotides: TGTGCCAGCAGCCAAGAGTCACAGGGCTATCCCCCCACTGAAGCTTTCTTT.